A selection of T cell receptor beta chains follows, all from one sample in a study of blood T cell repertoires in COVID-19. TCRdb keeps only in-frame clones here, not all; method: immunoSEQ multiplex PCR. The table shows approximately 52,000 clones, with 90% occurring only once. The sequenced material came from peripheral blood. All receptors derive from a human donor in a cohort sampled during active COVID-19. Each CDR3 is given with its conserved first and last residue. The order of the fields is J gene, clone size, D gene, CDR3 length, V gene, CDR3 protein, CDR3 DNA. D genes are given only for firm matches. Clone size, where shown, is once, few, many, or a class for clones that have expanded.

TRBJ1-1 | few | - | 13 | TRBV10-1 | CASRQGWNTEAFF | TGCGCCAGCAGACAGGGCTGGAACACTGAAGCTTTCTTT
TRBJ2-3 | - | - | 11 | TRBV29-1 | CSVTGSDTQYF | TGCAGCGTAACAGGGTCAGATACGCAGTATTTT
TRBJ2-2 | few | - | 13 | TRBV10-1 | CASRGDATGELFF | TGCGCCAGCAGAGGGGATGCCACCGGGGAGCTGTTTTTT
TRBJ2-5 | - | - | 14 | TRBV19 | CASAQGDWGETQYF | TGTGCCAGCGCACAGGGAGACTGGGGGGAGACCCAGTACTTC
TRBJ2-7 | - | - | 14 | TRBV30 | CAWSVPPQIYEQYF | TGTGCCTGGAGTGTACCCCCACAGATCTACGAGCAGTACTTC
TRBJ2-1 | - | - | 11 | TRBV7-2 | CASSPGVRQFF | TGTGCCAGTAGCCCAGGCGTGCGGCAGTTCTTC
TRBJ1-4 | - | - | 14 | TRBV10-3 | CAISGAGTNEKLFF | TGTGCCATCAGTGGGGCTGGGACTAATGAAAAACTGTTTTTT
TRBJ1-2 | - | - | 11 | TRBV11-2 | CASSLGAGYTF | TGTGCCAGCAGCTTGGGGGCTGGCTACACCTTC
TRBJ2-1 | - | TRBD2 | 15 | TRBV19 | CASSKSSGSYNEQFF | TGTGCCAGTAGTAAATCTAGCGGTTCCTACAATGAGCAGTTCTTC
TRBJ1-2 | - | - | 12 | TRBV2 | CASSPVNYGYTF | TGTGCCAGCAGCCCCGTTAACTATGGCTACACCTTC
TRBJ1-4 | - | TRBD1 | 14 | TRBV27 | CASSLRTGGEKLFF | TGTGCCAGCAGTTTAAGGACAGGGGGCGAAAAACTGTTTTTT
TRBJ1-1 | - | - | 13 | TRBV11-2 | CASSLDLGVQAFF | TGTGCCAGCAGCTTAGATTTAGGGGTTCAGGCTTTCTTT
TRBJ2-7 | - | - | 14 | TRBV2 | CASSSLWGAYEQYF | TGTGCCAGCAGCAGCCTGTGGGGGGCCTACGAGCAGTACTTC
TRBJ2-7 | once | TRBD1 | 15 | TRBV6-5 | CASSGGTGNLYEQYF | TGTGCCAGCAGCGGCGGGACAGGAAACCTCTACGAGCAGTACTTC
TRBJ2-1 | - | - | 12 | TRBV5-3 | CARSLVKNEQFF | TGTGCCAGAAGCTTGGTTAAAAATGAGCAGTTCTTC
TRBJ2-1 | - | TRBD2 | 14 | TRBV29-1 | CSVGAGVGADEQFF | TGCAGCGTTGGCGCGGGGGTCGGGGCCGATGAGCAGTTCTTC
TRBJ1-3 | - | - | 15 | TRBV3-1/TRBV3-2 | CASSQESHSGNTIYF | TGTGCCAGCAGCCAAGAGAGCCACTCTGGAAACACCATATATTTT
TRBJ1-4 | - | - | 14 | TRBV7-6 | CASSLEGGRGKLFF | TGTGCCAGCAGCTTAGAAGGGGGACGGGGTAAACTGTTTTTT
TRBJ1-5 | - | - | 16 | TRBV19 | CASSIEGVYSNQPQHF | TGTGCCAGTAGTATAGAAGGAGTCTATAGCAATCAGCCCCAGCATTTT
TRBJ1-6 | - | TRBD1 | 16 | TRBV23-1 | CASSQRTGHNNSPLHF | TGCGCCAGCAGTCAACGGACAGGGCACAACAATTCACCCCTCCACTTT
TRBJ2-1 | - | TRBD1 | 16 | TRBV6-5 | CASSYARDRGIYEQFF | TGTGCCAGCAGTTACGCCCGGGACAGGGGTATCTATGAGCAGTTCTTC
TRBJ2-5 | - | TRBD2 | 17 | TRBV7-2 | CASSLVGLSGRGETQYF | TGTGCCAGCAGCTTAGTAGGGCTAAGCGGGAGGGGAGAGACCCAGTACTTC
TRBJ2-5 | - | TRBD2 | 16 | TRBV6-1 | CASSDRTSGLQETQYF | TGTGCCAGCAGTGATAGGACTAGCGGGCTCCAAGAGACCCAGTACTTC
TRBJ2-7 | - | - | 12 | TRBV28 | CASSLIGYEQYF | TGTGCCAGCAGTTTAATCGGCTACGAGCAGTACTTC
TRBJ1-3 | - | - | 14 | TRBV25-1 | CASRGQLSGNTIYF | TGTGCCAGCAGAGGACAGTTATCTGGAAACACCATATATTTT
TRBJ2-4 | - | TRBD2 | 16 | TRBV3-1/TRBV3-2 | CASSQDSSGRSGIQYF | TGTGCCAGCAGCCAAGATTCCAGCGGGAGGTCGGGCATTCAGTACTTC
TRBJ2-7 | - | TRBD1 | 14 | TRBV3-1/TRBV3-2 | CASSLNRGTYEQYF | TGTGCCAGCAGCCTGAACAGGGGAACCTACGAGCAGTACTTC
TRBJ1-3 | - | - | 14 | TRBV29-1 | CSVEAENSGNTIYF | TGCAGCGTTGAGGCTGAAAACTCTGGAAACACCATATATTTT
TRBJ1-1 | - | - | 13 | TRBV3-1/TRBV3-2 | CASSRAEGTEAFF | TGTGCCAGCAGTCGGGCAGAGGGCACTGAAGCTTTCTTT
TRBJ2-1 | - | - | 13 | TRBV3-1/TRBV3-2 | CASSQPTVDEQFF | TGTGCCAGCAGCCAACCCACAGTCGATGAGCAGTTCTTC
TRBJ2-2 | few | - | 13 | TRBV27 | CASRGIPTGELFF | TGTGCCAGCAGGGGCATCCCCACCGGGGAGCTGTTTTTT
TRBJ2-3 | once | TRBD2 | 15 | TRBV29-1 | CSVDRASGRPDTQYF | TGCAGCGTTGATCGGGCTAGCGGGAGACCAGATACGCAGTATTTT
TRBJ1-2 | - | - | 13 | TRBV5-5 | CASSLGGGYGYTF | TGTGCCAGCAGCTTGGGAGGGGGCTATGGCTACACCTTC
TRBJ2-1 | - | TRBD2 | 14 | TRBV11-1 | CASVRLAGGDEQFF | TGTGCCAGCGTCCGACTAGCGGGGGGGGATGAGCAGTTCTTC
TRBJ2-7 | once | - | 13 | TRBV30 | CAWSVLSSYEQYF | TGTGCCTGGAGTGTACTGAGCTCCTACGAGCAGTACTTC
TRBJ1-5 | - | - | 16 | TRBV6-6 | CASRGNWGGEGQPQHF | TGTGCCAGCAGGGGAAATTGGGGAGGGGAGGGTCAGCCCCAGCATTTT
TRBJ2-1 | - | TRBD2 | 14 | TRBV10-3 | CASGPGLVNNEQFF | TGTGCCAGCGGGCCGGGACTAGTCAACAATGAGCAGTTCTTC
TRBJ2-3 | - | - | 14 | TRBV29-1 | CSVISGFSTDTQYF | TGCAGCGTTATTAGCGGCTTTAGCACAGATACGCAGTATTTT
TRBJ1-1 | - | TRBD1 | 14 | TRBV6-2/TRBV6-3 | CASSIQGENTEAFF | TGTGCCAGCAGTATACAGGGGGAGAACACTGAAGCTTTCTTT
TRBJ2-1 | once | TRBD2 | 17 | TRBV25-1 | CASSDPLGEGPYNEQFF | TGTGCCAGCAGTGACCCTTTGGGGGAGGGCCCCTACAATGAGCAGTTCTTC
TRBJ2-5 | - | - | 14 | TRBV5-4 | CASSLVASQETQYF | TGTGCCAGCAGCTTGGTGGCTAGTCAAGAGACCCAGTACTTC
TRBJ2-3 | - | - | 14 | TRBV6-2/TRBV6-3 | CASSYGGGADTQYF | TGTGCCAGCAGTTACGGGGGGGGCGCAGATACGCAGTATTTT
TRBJ1-4 | - | TRBD1 | 14 | TRBV5-1 | CASSPGQGYEKLFF | TGCGCCAGCAGCCCGGGACAGGGTTATGAAAAACTGTTTTTT
TRBJ2-7 | - | - | 11 | TRBV25-1 | CASSDGYEQYF | TGTGCCAGCAGTGACGGCTACGAGCAGTACTTC
TRBJ2-7 | - | TRBD2 | 19 | TRBV7-8 | CASSLASWASGRGTYEQYF | TGTGCCAGCAGCTTAGCTAGTTGGGCTAGCGGGAGGGGTACCTACGAGCAGTACTTC